Listed below are T cell receptor beta chains from one sample, sequenced in a study of CD8+ T cells in alopecia areata. Some clones are missing from TCRdb's copy, which holds only in-frame ones; the method was immunoSEQ multiplex PCR. The sample consists of 150,000 to 200,000 clones, roughly 65% of them appearing once. This specimen was CD4+ T cells sorted from blood, taken at week 0. Receptors originate from a human donor with alopecia areata. CDR3s leave out the opening cysteine and the closing phenylalanine or tryptophan. Only some rows state a clone size, as once, few, many or a class for expanded clones.

clone_size,v_call,j_call,cdr3_aa
NA,TRBV4-3,TRBJ2-7,ASSQDLAGAYEQY
NA,TRBV2,TRBJ2-7,ASSVTVSYEQY
few,TRBV6-5,TRBJ1-1,ASSKLNTEAF
NA,TRBV11-2,TRBJ2-7,ASSRPGTGSYEQY
NA,TRBV2,TRBJ2-5,ASSEASRRETQY
NA,TRBV7-2,TRBJ2-3,ASSVTRTDTQY
few,TRBV9,TRBJ1-2,ASSVGYGYT
NA,TRBV11-2,TRBJ2-1,ASSHHPSGGYNEQF
many,TRBV2,TRBJ1-2,ASNQDLGDGYT
NA,TRBV9,TRBJ2-6,ASSVTGANVLT
few,TRBV29-1,TRBJ2-7,SVEIGRVHEQY
NA,TRBV5-6,TRBJ1-2,ASSLGTDNYGYT
few,TRBV7-3,TRBJ2-7,ASSLDEGITYEQY
NA,TRBV18,TRBJ2-1,ASSPREGQYNEQF